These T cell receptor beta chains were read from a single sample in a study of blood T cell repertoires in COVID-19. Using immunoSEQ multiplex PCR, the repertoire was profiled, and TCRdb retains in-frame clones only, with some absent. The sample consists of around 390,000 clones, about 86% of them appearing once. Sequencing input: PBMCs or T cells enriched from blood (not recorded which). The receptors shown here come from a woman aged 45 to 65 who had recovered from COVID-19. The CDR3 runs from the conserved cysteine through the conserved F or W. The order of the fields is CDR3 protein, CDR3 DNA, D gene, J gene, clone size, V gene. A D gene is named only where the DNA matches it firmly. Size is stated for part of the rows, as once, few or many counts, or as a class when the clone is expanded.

CAFRETGHNEQFF	TGTGCCTTCCGGGAGACCGGTCACAATGAGCAGTTCTTC	-	TRBJ2-1	-	TRBV28
CASSPGDLGANVLTF	TGTGCCAGTAGCCCTGGAGACCTCGGGGCCAACGTCCTGACTTTC	-	TRBJ2-6	-	TRBV19
CAWSASSSGSGNTIYF	TGTGCCTGGAGTGCCTCCTCATCCGGCTCTGGAAACACCATATATTTT	-	TRBJ1-3	-	TRBV30
CASSSGTSGNTDTQYF	TGTGCCAGCAGCTCCGGGACTAGCGGAAACACAGATACGCAGTATTTT	TRBD2	TRBJ2-3	-	TRBV5-4
CASSQTGMGGYTF	TGCGCCAGCAGCCAAACAGGGATGGGTGGCTACACCTTC	-	TRBJ1-2	once	TRBV4-1
CAWSVPGNQPQHF	TGTGCCTGGAGTGTCCCAGGGAATCAGCCCCAGCATTTT	-	TRBJ1-5	once	TRBV30
CASSMGPSGDTEAFF	TGCGCCAGCAGCATGGGGCCCTCCGGGGACACTGAAGCTTTCTTT	-	TRBJ1-1	-	TRBV5-1
CASSPDRVYEQFF	TGCGCCAGCAGCCCCGACAGGGTGTATGAGCAGTTCTTC	TRBD1	TRBJ2-1	-	TRBV5-1
CASSAQGGYEQYF	TGTGCCAGTAGTGCACAGGGGGGCTACGAGCAGTACTTC	TRBD1	TRBJ2-7	-	TRBV19
CAISGPGGTEAFF	TGTGCCATCAGTGGGCCGGGTGGGACTGAAGCTTTCTTT	-	TRBJ1-1	-	TRBV10-3